Listed here are 5 T cell receptor beta chains from one sample, sequenced in a study of shared clonotypes between healthy human individuals. CD45RO-negative, CCR7-selected cells formed the naive CD8 fraction, which excluded terminally differentiated effector memory CD45RA+ cells. Clones were sequenced by immunoSEQ multiplex PCR, and TCRdb holds only the in-frame ones, with some missing. The sample carries some 2.1 million clones, 90% to 95% recorded once. The source material was naive CD8+ T cells from PBMCs. The source is a man younger than 35 in good health. Some clones in this sample may be carry-over from other donors' samples.

Of note for this clone: The same CDR3 arises from other DNA sequences in this sample as well. The chain recombines TRBV27 with TRBJ2-7; 9 positions agree with TRBD1. The junction had 9 bases not matched to a gene; V was cut back by 8 bases and J by 4 bases. This CDR3 is 14 amino acids long. Germline CDR1 and CDR2: MNHEY and SMNVEV (reference sequence). DNA of the CDR3: TGTGCCAGCGGGCCGGGACAGGGTTTGTACGAGCAGTACTTC. It is translated as CASGPGQGLYEQYF.

Points on this clone: Within the sample, other DNA sequences also encode this same CDR3. The genes are TRBV5-1 and TRBJ1-2; no clear D. V was trimmed by 2 bases and J by 6 bases, leaving 5 bases between them. The germline gives CDR1 SGHRS, CDR2 YFSETQ. The CDR3 length is 11 residues. The CDR3 loop is CASSFGDGYTF. CDR3 DNA: TGCGCCAGCAGCTTTGGAGATGGCTACACCTTC.

V and J are TRBV7-8 and TRBJ2-4, with a possible D match to TRBD1 (6 bases). The CDR3 runs 17 residues. The germline V gene has CDR1 SGHVS and CDR2 FQNEAQ. V was shortened by 6 bases and J by 0 bases, with 18 bases between the two germline ends. CDR3 sequence: CASSRSGAWLAKNIQYF. The CDR3 nucleotides are TGTGCCAGCAGTAGATCAGGGGCCTGGCTAGCCAAAAACATTCAGTACTTC. The full variable domain, its missing parts supplied by reference TRBV7-8 and TRBJ2-4, is GAGVSQSPRYKVAKRGQDVALRCDPISGHVSLFWYQQALGQGPEFLTYFQNEAQLDKSGLPSDRFFAERPEGSVSTLKIQRTQQEDSAVYLCASSRSGAWLAKNIQYFGAGTRLSVL.

This clone was detected only a few times. CDR3 in DNA: TGTGCCAGCAGTCCCAGGTGGACCACTGAAGCTTTCTTT. It translates to CASSPRWTTEAFF. The chain has TRBV28 and TRBJ1-1; D remains ambiguous. With 5 bases removed from V and 4 bases from J, the gap between germline ends came to 11 bases. This CDR3 is 13 amino acids long. Germline CDR1 and CDR2: MDHEN and SYDVKM.

The gene calls are TRBV7-8 and TRBJ2-7, with 7 nucleotides matching TRBD1. Germline V gene data show CDR1 as SGHVS and CDR2 as FQNEAQ. This CDR3 has 13 residues. The V gene end was trimmed by 1 base and the J gene end by 10 bases; junction bases not matched to a gene: 7. The CDR3 DNA is TGTGCCAGCAGCTTAGGGACAGGAATAGAACAGTACTTC. As protein: CASSLGTGIEQYF. The full variable domain, rest sourced from reference TRBV7-8 and TRBJ2-7, is GAGVSQSPRYKVAKRGQDVALRCDPISGHVSLFWYQQALGQGPEFLTYFQNEAQLDKSGLPSDRFFAERPEGSVSTLKIQRTQQEDSAVYLCASSLGTGIEQYFGPGTRLTVT.